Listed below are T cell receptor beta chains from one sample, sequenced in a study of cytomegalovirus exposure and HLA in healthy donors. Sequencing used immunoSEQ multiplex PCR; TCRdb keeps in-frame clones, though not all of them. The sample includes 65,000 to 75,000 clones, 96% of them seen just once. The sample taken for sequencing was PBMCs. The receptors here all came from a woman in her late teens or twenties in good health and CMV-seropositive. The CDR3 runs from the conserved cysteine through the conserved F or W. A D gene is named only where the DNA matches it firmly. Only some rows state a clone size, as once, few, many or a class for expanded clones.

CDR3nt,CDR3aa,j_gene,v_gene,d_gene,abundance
TGTGCCAGTAGTAGGACTAGCGGGAGGTACGAGCAGTACTTC,CASSRTSGRYEQYF,TRBJ2-7,TRBV19,TRBD2,NA
TGTGCCACACGGGCCGGGACAGGCCTTTATGGCTACACCTTC,CATRAGTGLYGYTF,TRBJ1-2,TRBV27,TRBD1,NA
TGTGCCAGCAGCTTTTTGACTAGCGGATTATACGAGCAGTACTTC,CASSFLTSGLYEQYF,TRBJ2-7,TRBV5-4,TRBD2,NA
TGTGCCAGCAGCCAAGAAGTGCGGGGAAACACCATATATTTT,CASSQEVRGNTIYF,TRBJ1-3,TRBV14,NA,NA
TGTGCCAGCAGCCAAGTCGAGGGAGGGCCGACAGATACGCAGTATTTT,CASSQVEGGPTDTQYF,TRBJ2-3,TRBV14,TRBD2,NA
TGTGCCTGGAGTGGACTAGCGGGAGAAGGGACCCAGTACTTC,CAWSGLAGEGTQYF,TRBJ2-5,TRBV30,TRBD2,NA
TGTGCCAGCAGCTTCCCGGGCGGGGGGAACACCGGGGAGCTGTTTTTT,CASSFPGGGNTGELFF,TRBJ2-2,TRBV11-3,TRBD2,once
TGTGCCAGTAGTATAAAGGAATCACAGACCTACGAGCAGTACTTC,CASSIKESQTYEQYF,TRBJ2-7,TRBV19,NA,NA
TGTGCCAGTAGTACCTCTCTAGCGGGAGCCGGGGAGCTGTTTTTT,CASSTSLAGAGELFF,TRBJ2-2,TRBV19,TRBD2,NA
TGTGCCAGCAGCGGTAGCGGGAGGGCCCTAGAGACCCAGTACTTC,CASSGSGRALETQYF,TRBJ2-5,TRBV9,TRBD2,NA
TGTGCCAGCAGTGGGACTAGCGGGAGTGGGGAGACCCAGTACTTC,CASSGTSGSGETQYF,TRBJ2-5,TRBV6-1,TRBD2,NA
TGTGCCAGCAGCTTGGTTGCAGAACAGGGTGGAGGCACAGATACGCAGTATTTT,CASSLVAEQGGGTDTQYF,TRBJ2-3,TRBV5-6,NA,NA
TGTGCCAGCCCTAAGTTTAGGGCGGGAGGGCCTCTCGAGCAGTACTTC,CASPKFRAGGPLEQYF,TRBJ2-7,TRBV6-6,TRBD2,NA
TGCGCCAGCAGCTTGTCGGGAGGCGCCAACACCGGGGAGCTGTTTTTT,CASSLSGGANTGELFF,TRBJ2-2,TRBV5-1,TRBD2,NA
TGTGCCAGCAGCAGCCGACCGGGACAGGTCTCCTACAATGAGCAGTTCTTC,CASSSRPGQVSYNEQFF,TRBJ2-1,TRBV28,TRBD1,NA
TGTGCCAGCAGCTTGACGGACAGGGCTCAAGAGACCCAGTACTTC,CASSLTDRAQETQYF,TRBJ2-5,TRBV7-8,TRBD1,NA
TGTGCCAGCAGTCCCACAGGGGGCACTGGGGCCAACGTCCTGACTTTC,CASSPTGGTGANVLTF,TRBJ2-6,TRBV6-6,TRBD1,NA
TGTGCCAGCAGCTTATTAGGCCCCAGCGAGATCCACGAGCAGTACTTC,CASSLLGPSEIHEQYF,TRBJ2-7,TRBV7-9,NA,NA
TGTGCCAGCACCCCCGGGGGGAGGGCAGGGGTTCAGCCCCAGCATTTT,CASTPGGRAGVQPQHF,TRBJ1-5,TRBV19,NA,NA
TGTGCCAGCTCACCAGCCACGGGGTTAGGGAACTATGGCTACACCTTC,CASSPATGLGNYGYTF,TRBJ1-2,TRBV18,NA,once
TGTGCCTGGAGTCGAGGGGGCGCGGGGAACACTGAAGCTTTCTTT,CAWSRGGAGNTEAFF,TRBJ1-1,TRBV30,TRBD1,NA
TGTGCCAGCAGCCCGGCGGACAATGAGCAGTTCTTC,CASSPADNEQFF,TRBJ2-1,TRBV28,NA,NA
TGTGCCAGCAGCTTAGTCGGACTAGCGGGAGGGCTCACCGGGGAGCTGTTTTTT,CASSLVGLAGGLTGELFF,TRBJ2-2,TRBV11-3,TRBD2,NA
TGTGCCAGCAGCCCCCTTATGCGGGGCCGGGGGGATACGCAGTATTTT,CASSPLMRGRGDTQYF,TRBJ2-3,TRBV5-4,NA,NA
TGTGCCAGCAGCCAATTTTTCAGCACAAGAAGCGGGTTGGTGTTC,CASSQFFSTRSGLVF,TRBJ1-2,TRBV14,NA,NA
NA,CASILGIEQFF,TRBJ2-1,TRBV27,NA,NA
TGTGCCTGGAGGGGACTCACCATAATATGGGACACTGAAGCTTTCTTT,CAWRGLTIIWDTEAFF,TRBJ1-1,TRBV30,NA,NA
TGTGCCAGCAGTGAAAAGACTAGCGGGAGCTACGAGCAGTACTTC,CASSEKTSGSYEQYF,TRBJ2-7,TRBV6-1,TRBD2,few
TGTGCCAGCAGCCGCATCGGGACTCACAACAATGAGCAGTTCTTC,CASSRIGTHNNEQFF,TRBJ2-1,TRBV7-9,NA,NA
TGTGCCAGCAGCTGGACCGGGACTTCGAATGAGCAGTTCTTC,CASSWTGTSNEQFF,TRBJ2-1,TRBV11-2,NA,NA
TGTGCCAGCAGCGTAGAGTGGGGGCCCTCCTACGAGCAGTACTTC,CASSVEWGPSYEQYF,TRBJ2-7,TRBV9,NA,NA
TGTGCCAGCCGGACAGGGGGCCATGAAAAACTGTTTTTT,CASRTGGHEKLFF,TRBJ1-4,TRBV28,TRBD1,once
TGTGCCTGGAGTGAGGGTAGCGGATTTTACAATGAGCAGTTCTTC,CAWSEGSGFYNEQFF,TRBJ2-1,TRBV30,NA,NA
TGTGCCAGCAGCACCGAGGGAGGCTCCTACGAGCAGTACTTC,CASSTEGGSYEQYF,TRBJ2-7,TRBV9,NA,NA
TGTGCCAGCAGCGAAACCCAGGGGAAGGGGAAGCAGTACTTC,CASSETQGKGKQYF,TRBJ2-7,TRBV9,NA,NA
TGTGCCAGCAGCGTAGGGGGCGGGAGTGGCGATACGCAGTATTTT,CASSVGGGSGDTQYF,TRBJ2-3,TRBV9,TRBD2,once
TGTGCCAGCAGTTTTGTAGGCCCCATCGCGGGAGCCGGGGAGCTGTTTTTT,CASSFVGPIAGAGELFF,TRBJ2-2,TRBV27,TRBD2,NA
TGTGCCAGCTCACCACCGGCGGGAGGGCCGGAGGAGACCCAGTACTTC,CASSPPAGGPEETQYF,TRBJ2-5,TRBV18,TRBD2,once
TGTGCCAGCAGCTCCGGACTAGCGGTAGAGACCCAGTACTTC,CASSSGLAVETQYF,TRBJ2-5,TRBV7-2,TRBD2,NA
TGTGCCAGCAGCCACGGGACAGGGGCGGGCGGGGAGCTGTTTTTT,CASSHGTGAGGELFF,TRBJ2-2,TRBV11-3,TRBD1,NA
TGTGCCAGCAGCTTCGGGGTTAATGAAAAACTGTTTTTT,CASSFGVNEKLFF,TRBJ1-4,TRBV7-4,NA,NA